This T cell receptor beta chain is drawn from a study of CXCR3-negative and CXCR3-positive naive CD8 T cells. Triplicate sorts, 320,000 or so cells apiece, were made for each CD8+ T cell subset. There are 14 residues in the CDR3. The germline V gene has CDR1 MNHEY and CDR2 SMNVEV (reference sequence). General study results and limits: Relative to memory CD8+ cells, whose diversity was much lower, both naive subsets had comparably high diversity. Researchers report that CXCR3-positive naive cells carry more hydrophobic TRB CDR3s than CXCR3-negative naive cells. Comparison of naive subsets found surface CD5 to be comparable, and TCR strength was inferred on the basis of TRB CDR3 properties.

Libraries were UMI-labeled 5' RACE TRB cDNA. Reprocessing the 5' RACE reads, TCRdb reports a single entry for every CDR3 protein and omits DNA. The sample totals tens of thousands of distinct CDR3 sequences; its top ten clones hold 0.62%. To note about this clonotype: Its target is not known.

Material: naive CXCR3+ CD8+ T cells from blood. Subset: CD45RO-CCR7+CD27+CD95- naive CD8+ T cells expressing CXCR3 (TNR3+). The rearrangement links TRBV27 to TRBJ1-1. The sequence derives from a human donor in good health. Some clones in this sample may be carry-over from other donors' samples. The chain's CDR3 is CASSFRTPNTEAFF.